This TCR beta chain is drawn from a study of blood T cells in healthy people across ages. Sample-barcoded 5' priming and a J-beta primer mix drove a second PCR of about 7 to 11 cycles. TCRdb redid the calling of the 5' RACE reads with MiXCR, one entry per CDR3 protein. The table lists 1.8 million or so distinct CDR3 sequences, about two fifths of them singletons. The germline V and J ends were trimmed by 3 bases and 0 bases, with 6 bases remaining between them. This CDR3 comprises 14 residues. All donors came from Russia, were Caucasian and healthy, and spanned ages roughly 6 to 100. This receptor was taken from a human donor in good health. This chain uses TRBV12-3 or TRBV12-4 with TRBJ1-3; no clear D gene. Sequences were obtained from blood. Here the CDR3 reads CASSFRISGNTIYF. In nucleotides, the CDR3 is TGTGCCAGCAGTTTCAGGATCTCTGGAAACACCATATATTTT.